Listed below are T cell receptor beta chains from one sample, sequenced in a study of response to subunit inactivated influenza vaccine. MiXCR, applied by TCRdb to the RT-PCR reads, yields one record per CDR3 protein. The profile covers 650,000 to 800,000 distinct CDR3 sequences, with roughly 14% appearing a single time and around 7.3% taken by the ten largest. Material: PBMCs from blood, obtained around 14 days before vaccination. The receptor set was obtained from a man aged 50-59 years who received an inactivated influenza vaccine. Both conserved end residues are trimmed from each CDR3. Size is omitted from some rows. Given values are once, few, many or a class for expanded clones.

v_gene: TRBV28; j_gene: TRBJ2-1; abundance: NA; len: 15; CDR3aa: ASTAKLVTSYYNEQF
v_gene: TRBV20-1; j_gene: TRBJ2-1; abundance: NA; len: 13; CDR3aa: SASTGTRSIGEQF
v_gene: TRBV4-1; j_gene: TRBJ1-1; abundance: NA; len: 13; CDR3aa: ASSTRPWASTEAF
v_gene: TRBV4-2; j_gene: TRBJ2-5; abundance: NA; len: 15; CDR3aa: ASSQDPSGRSPETQY
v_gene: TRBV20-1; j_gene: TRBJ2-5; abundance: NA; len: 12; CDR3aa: SATVLAVQETQY
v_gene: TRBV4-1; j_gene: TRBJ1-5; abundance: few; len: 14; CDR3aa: ASSQAQIRSNQPQH
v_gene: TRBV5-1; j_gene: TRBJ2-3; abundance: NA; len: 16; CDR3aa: ASSLGPGLASRGDTQY
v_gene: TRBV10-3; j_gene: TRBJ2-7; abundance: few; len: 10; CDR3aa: ATRDRFDEQY
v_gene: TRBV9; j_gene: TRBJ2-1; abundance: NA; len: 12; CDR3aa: ASSNRDRVNEQF
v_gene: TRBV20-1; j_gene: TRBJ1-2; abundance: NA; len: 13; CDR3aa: SASRLKGTSYGYT
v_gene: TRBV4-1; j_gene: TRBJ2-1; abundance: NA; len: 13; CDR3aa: ASKVTSGSYNEQF
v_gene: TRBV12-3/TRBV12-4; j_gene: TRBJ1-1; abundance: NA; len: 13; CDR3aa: ASSSWGAGNTEAF
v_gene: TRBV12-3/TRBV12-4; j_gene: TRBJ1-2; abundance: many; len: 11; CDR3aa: ASSFGQGDGYT
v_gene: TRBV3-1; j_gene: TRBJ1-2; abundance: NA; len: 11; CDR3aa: ASSSTVNYGYT
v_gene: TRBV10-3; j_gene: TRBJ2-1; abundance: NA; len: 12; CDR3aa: AISVRGGYNEQF
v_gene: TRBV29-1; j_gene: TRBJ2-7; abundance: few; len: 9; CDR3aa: SVATGFEQY